Shown below are 19 T cell receptor beta chains from a single sample sequenced in a study of blood T cell repertoires in COVID-19. Libraries were prepared by immunoSEQ multiplex PCR; TCRdb keeps only in-frame clonotypes and omits some of them. This table has roughly 150,000 clones, 90% appearing once. Input material: peripheral blood. The receptor source for this set is an elderly woman with acute or convalescent COVID-19.

The chain uses TRBV5-1 and TRBJ1-4; 10 bases fit TRBD1. Unmatched junction bases numbered 7, after V lost 0 bases and J lost 8 bases. Germline CDR1 reads SGHRS; CDR2 reads YFSETQ. The CDR3 loop spans 16 amino acids. The CDR3 DNA reads TGCGCCAGCAGCTTGGGGACTGCGGACAGGGGGGAAAAACTGTTTTTT. Protein product: CASSLGTADRGEKLFF.

The CDR3 is CASSLLPSDRVLHF. DNA for the CDR3: TGCGCCAGCAGCTTGTTGCCATCCGACAGGGTCCTCCACTTT. The chain is built from TRBV5-1 and TRBJ1-6; 7 positions match TRBD1. Germline V gene lookup returns CDR1 SGHRS and CDR2 YFSETQ. This CDR3 is 14 amino acids long. V was clipped by 1 base and J by 15 bases; unmatched bases: 10.

This clone was counted a few times. The chain has TRBV3-1 (or the pseudogene TRBV3-2) and TRBJ1-2; TRBD1 is a possible D gene (5 bases). Germline CDR1 LGHDT, CDR2 YNNKEL (reference sequence). Trimming removed 1 base at V and 4 bases at J, with 13 bases between. The CDR3 is made up of 15 amino acids. The CDR3 DNA reads TGTGCCAGCAGCCAAGGGGGCAGGAGTTCCTATGGCTACACCTTC. It translates to CASSQGGRSSYGYTF.

V usage is TRBV18 and J usage is TRBJ1-6; tentatively, D is TRBD1 (5 bases). Germline V gene sequence: CDR1 KGHSH, CDR2 LQKENI. This CDR3 comprises 13 residues. The V end lost 0 bases, the J end lost 14 bases, and 11 bases lay between the germline ends. CDR3 region: CASSPPERGTLHF. DNA of the CDR3: TGTGCCAGCTCACCACCCGAAAGGGGAACCCTCCACTTT.

J is TRBJ2-5 and V is TRBV7-6, with TRBD1 matching over 9 bases. V lost 4 bases to trimming and J lost 4 bases; unmatched junction nucleotides: 7. The germline gives CDR1 SGHVS, CDR2 FNYEAQ. The CDR3 is made up of 15 amino acids. The CDR3 spells CASSWTGAGGETQYF. Here the CDR3 DNA reads TGTGCCAGCAGCTGGACAGGGGCAGGGGGAGAGACCCAGTACTTC.

The gene calls are TRBV7-8 and TRBJ2-7, with D possibly matching TRBD1 (7 bases). CDR1 is SGHVS, CDR2 FQNEAQ, per germline. V lost 6 bases to trimming and J lost 4 bases, with 16 bases between them. This CDR3 contains 14 residues. CDR3 in DNA: TGTGCCAGCAGGGCAGGGGGGAGTCAATACGAGCAGTACTTC. Its protein product is CASRAGGSQYEQYF. The full variable domain, its missing parts supplied by reference TRBV7-8 and TRBJ2-7, is GAGVSQSPRYKVAKRGQDVALRCDPISGHVSLFWYQQALGQGPEFLTYFQNEAQLDKSGLPSDRFFAERPEGSVSTLKIQRTQQEDSAVYLCASRAGGSQYEQYFGPGTRLTVT.

The V call is TRBV19, the J call TRBJ1-5, with D possibly being TRBD1 (6 bases). Germline V gene sequence: CDR1 LNHDA, CDR2 SQIVND (reference sequence). V lost 6 bases and J 9 bases, leaving 21 bases between the germline ends. The CDR3 is made up of 15 amino acids. The CDR3 here is CASRYPGGPRGPQHF. The CDR3, as DNA: TGTGCCAGTAGATACCCTGGTGGCCCCAGGGGGCCCCAGCATTTT. The variable domain in full, with the rest retrieved from reference TRBV19 and TRBJ1-5, is DGGITQSPKYLFRKEGQNVTLSCEQNLNHDAMYWYRQDPGQGLRLIYYSQIVNDFQKGDIAEGYSVSREKKESFPLTVTSAQKNPTAFYLCASRYPGGPRGPQHFGDGTRLSIL.

The chain carries TRBV7-2 and TRBJ2-3, with 7 positions matching TRBD1. There are 14 residues in the CDR3. The germline V gene has CDR1 SGHTA and CDR2 FQGNSA. Unmatched junction bases numbered 4, after V lost 4 bases and J lost 3 bases. The CDR3 spells CASSSNRGTDTQYF. CDR3 bases: TGTGCCAGCAGCTCAAACAGGGGTACAGATACGCAGTATTTT.

The rearrangement joins TRBV5-5 to TRBJ1-1, with D possibly matching TRBD1 (6 bases). CDR3 length: 15 residues. The germline V and J ends were trimmed by 0 bases and 6 bases, with 15 bases remaining between them. In germline, CDR1 is SGHKS, CDR2 YYEKEE (reference sequence). In nucleotides, the CDR3 is TGTGCCAGCAGCTTGGCCGGGGGGCGAATAGCTGAAGCTTTCTTT. As protein: CASSLAGGRIAEAFF.

The chain has TRBV5-6 and TRBJ1-4; TRBD1 matches 9 bases. Germline CDR1 and CDR2: SGHDT and YYEEEE. J gave up 4 bases and V 5 bases, and 6 bases lay outside the gene matches. CDR3 length: 15 amino acids. In DNA form, the CDR3 reads TGTGCCAGCAGGTCATGGACAGGGGTTAATGAAAAACTGTTTTTT. Its translation: CASRSWTGVNEKLFF.

This rearrangement joins TRBV30 to TRBJ1-4; TRBD1 aligns across 7 bases. Germline assignment: CDR1 GTSNPN and CDR2 SVGIG (reference sequence). The ends lost 3 bases at V and 10 bases at J; junction bases unmatched: 5. This CDR3 has 12 amino acids. Here the CDR3 reads CAWSLDRLKLFF. The CDR3 coding sequence is TGTGCCTGGAGCCTGGACAGGCTAAAACTGTTTTTT.

The chain has TRBV4-3 and TRBJ1-6; TRBD1 matches 10 bases. J gave up 12 bases and V 3 bases, and 5 bases lay outside the gene matches. The CDR3 contains 14 residues. Germline V gives CDR1 LGHNA, CDR2 YSLEER. DNA for the CDR3: TGCGCCAGCAGCCATGACAGGGGGCGTCTACCCCTCCACTTT. It specifies CASSHDRGRLPLHF.

The chain has TRBV5-1 and TRBJ1-2, with TRBD1 as a possible D gene (5 bases). The CDR3 contains 19 residues. V lost 0 bases and J lost 0, with 21 bases in between. Germline V CDR1 and CDR2: SGHRS, YFSETQ. The CDR3 DNA reads TGCGCCAGCAGCTTGGCCGGTGCTAGGGAGGGGTCAGCTAACTATGGCTACACCTTC. Protein product: CASSLAGAREGSANYGYTF.

V and J are TRBV25-1 and TRBJ1-2; weak D call: TRBD1 (5 bases). V was trimmed by 1 base and J by 0 bases, leaving 9 bases between them. Germline V lookup: CDR1 MGHDK, CDR2 SYGVNS. The length of the CDR3 is 15 residues. The DNA for the CDR3 is TGTGCCAGCAGTGAATCGGGGGGTTCTAACTATGGCTACACCTTC. It codes for CASSESGGSNYGYTF.

V is TRBV28 and J is TRBJ1-1; perhaps TRBD1 as D (5 bases). This CDR3 region has 12 residues. Trimming removed 2 bases from V and 4 bases from J, with 5 bases in between. Germline values: CDR1 MDHEN, CDR2 SYDVKM. The CDR3 protein is CASSLRGTEAFF. The CDR3 DNA reads as TGTGCCAGCAGTTTAAGGGGCACTGAAGCTTTCTTT.

The V call is TRBV6-5, the J call TRBJ2-1; a weak D match, TRBD1 (6 bases). Germline V gene sequence: CDR1 MNHEY, CDR2 SVGAGI. V was shortened by 2 bases and J by 10 bases, with 9 bases between the two germline ends. The CDR3 has 12 residues. For the CDR3, the DNA is TGTGCCAGCAGTTACACAGGGACAGAGCAGTTCTTC. This encodes CASSYTGTEQFF.

V is TRBV6-5 and J is TRBJ2-7; 7 bases are shared with TRBD1. The junction had 8 bases not matched to a gene; V was cut back by 7 bases and J by 5 bases. Looked up from germline, CDR1 is MNHEY and CDR2 is SVGAGI. The CDR3 length is 13 residues. The CDR3 nucleotides read TGTGCCAGCACTCGACAGGGCCTCAACGAGCAGTACTTC. Protein: CASTRQGLNEQYF.

The chain recombines TRBV18 with TRBJ1-5; TRBD1 matches 7 bases. V trimming: 2 bases; J trimming: 2 bases; junction bases outside the gene matches: 0. There are 14 residues in the CDR3. Germline lookup yields CDR1 KGHSH and CDR2 LQKENI. The CDR3, as DNA: TGTGCCAGCTCACCAGACAGGGGCAATCAGCCCCAGCATTTT. Protein product: CASSPDRGNQPQHF. The variable domain in full, with the rest retrieved from reference TRBV18 and TRBJ1-5, is NAGVMQNPRHLVRRRGQEARLRCSPMKGHSHVYWYRQLPEEGLKFMVYLQKENIIDESGMPKERFSAEFPKEGPSILRIQQVVRGDSAAYFCASSPDRGNQPQHFGDGTRLSIL.

The rearrangement uses TRBV7-2 and TRBJ1-1; D unclear. The CDR3 is 13 amino acids. Germline CDR1 and CDR2: SGHTA and FQGNSA. Deletions cut 1 base from V and 2 bases from J, with 5 bases between. Here the CDR3 DNA reads TGTGCCAGCAGCTTAGTTATCAACACTGAAGCTTTCTTT. Translated, it gives CASSLVINTEAFF.